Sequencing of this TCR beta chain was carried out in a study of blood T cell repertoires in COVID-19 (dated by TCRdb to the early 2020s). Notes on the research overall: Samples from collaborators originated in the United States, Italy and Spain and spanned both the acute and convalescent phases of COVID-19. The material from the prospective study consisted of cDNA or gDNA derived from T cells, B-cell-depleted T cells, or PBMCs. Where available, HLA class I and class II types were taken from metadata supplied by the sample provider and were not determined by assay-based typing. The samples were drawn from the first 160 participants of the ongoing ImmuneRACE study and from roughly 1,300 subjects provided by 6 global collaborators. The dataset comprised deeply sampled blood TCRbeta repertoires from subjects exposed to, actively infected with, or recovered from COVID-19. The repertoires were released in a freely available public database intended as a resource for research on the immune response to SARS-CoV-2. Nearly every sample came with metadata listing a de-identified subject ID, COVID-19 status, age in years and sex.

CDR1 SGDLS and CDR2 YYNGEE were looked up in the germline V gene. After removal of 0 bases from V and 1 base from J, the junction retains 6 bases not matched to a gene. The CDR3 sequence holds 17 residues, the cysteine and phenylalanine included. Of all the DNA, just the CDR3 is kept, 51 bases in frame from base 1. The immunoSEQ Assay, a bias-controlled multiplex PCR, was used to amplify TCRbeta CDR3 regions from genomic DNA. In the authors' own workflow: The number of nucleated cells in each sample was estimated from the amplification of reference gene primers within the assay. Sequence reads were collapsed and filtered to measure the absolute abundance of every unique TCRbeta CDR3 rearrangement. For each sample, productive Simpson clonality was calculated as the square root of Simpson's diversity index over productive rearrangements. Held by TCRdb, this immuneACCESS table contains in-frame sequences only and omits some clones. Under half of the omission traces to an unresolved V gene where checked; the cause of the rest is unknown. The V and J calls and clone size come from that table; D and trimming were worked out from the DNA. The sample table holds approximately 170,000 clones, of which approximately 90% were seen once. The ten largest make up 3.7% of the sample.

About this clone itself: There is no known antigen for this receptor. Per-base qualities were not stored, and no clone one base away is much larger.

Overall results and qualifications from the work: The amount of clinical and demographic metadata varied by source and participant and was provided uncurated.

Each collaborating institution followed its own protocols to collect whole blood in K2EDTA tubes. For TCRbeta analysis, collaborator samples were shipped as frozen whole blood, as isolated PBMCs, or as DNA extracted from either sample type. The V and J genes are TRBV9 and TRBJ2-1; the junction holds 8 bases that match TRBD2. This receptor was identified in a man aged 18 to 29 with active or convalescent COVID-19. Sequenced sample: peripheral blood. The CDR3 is CASSVARSGRSYNEQFF. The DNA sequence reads TGTGCCAGCAGCGTAGCCCGGAGCGGGAGATCCTACAATGAGCAGTTCTTC. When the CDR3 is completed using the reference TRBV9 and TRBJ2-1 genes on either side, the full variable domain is DSGVTQTPKHLITATGQRVTLRCSPRSGDLSVYWYQQSLDQGLQFLIQYYNGEERAKGNILERFSAQQFPDLHSELNLSSLELGDSALYFCASSVARSGRSYNEQFFGPGTRLTVL.